A single TCR beta chain is shown here with its context. The data were taken from a study of blood T cell repertoires in COVID-19. For the study at large: Samples representing acute and convalescent COVID-19 were sourced from the United States, Italy and Spain. T cells, B-cell-depleted T cells, or PBMCs provided the cDNA or gDNA that served as material.

V lost 4 bases and J lost 8, with 24 bases in between. Germline-derived CDR1 and CDR2 are SGDLS and YYNGEE. The CDR3 consists of 16 residues. Seattle enrolled patients during active infection and tracked them longitudinally. The data were produced by immunoSEQ multiplex PCR, yet TCRdb's version contains in-frame clones alone and is incomplete. Of just over 300,000 clones in the sample, 85% to 90% were seen once. Sequencing used peripheral blood. The TCR originated in a woman in her 30s with COVID-19, enrolled during active disease. The V and J genes are TRBV9 and TRBJ1-2, with D unresolved. The CDR3 region has the DNA TGTGCCAGCAGCCCAGGCGGGAGAGGATTCCCTTGGGGCTACACCTTC. Its protein product is CASSPGGRGFPWGYTF.